The 15 T cell receptor beta chains given below trace back to one sample, sequenced in a study of memory CD4+ T cells and cytomegalovirus serostatus (dated by TCRdb to 2018 to 2020). The library was prepared using the immunoSEQ multiplex PCR assay. This immuneACCESS table, as held by TCRdb, lists in-frame sequences with V and J called but not all clones. Of the missing ones, under half trace to an unresolved V gene in checked studies; the others have no known cause. The sample contains around 88,000 clones, about 80% of them found a single time. The ten largest clones add up to approximately 4% of the sample. Single viable CD3+CD4+CD8-CD45RO+ cells were sorted as memory CD4+ T cells on a FACSAria II. The sequencing input was memory CD4+ T cells from blood. These receptor sequences come from an adult in good health and CMV-seropositive.

This clone was counted a few times. The chain recombines TRBV27 with TRBJ1-1; TRBD1 matches at 8 bases. The V and J ends lost 5 bases and 5 bases, in that order; junction bases with no gene match: 4. This CDR3 has 13 residues. The germline CDR1 and CDR2 sequences are MNHEY and SMNVEV (reference sequence). CDR3 DNA sequence: TGTGCCAGCAGTAGGGGGGACAGGACTGAAGCTTTCTTT. Its protein product is CASSRGDRTEAFF.

The CDR3 DNA sequence: TGTGCCAGCAGTGCGGAGACCCTTGGCTTCAGCCCGGACACCATATATTTT. It yields the protein CASSAETLGFSPDTIYF. The rearrangement links TRBV2 to TRBJ1-3; D gene ambiguous. CDR3 size: 17 residues. The V end lost 4 bases, the J end lost 8 bases, and 24 bases lay between the germline ends. Per the germline V gene, CDR1 is SNHLY and CDR2 is FYNNEI. Based on the CDR3 plus reference TRBV2 and TRBJ1-3, the full variable domain is EPEVTQTPSHQVTQMGQEVILRCVPISNHLYFYWYRQILGQKVEFLVSFYNNEISEKSEIFDDQFSVERPDGSNFTLKIRSTKLEDSAMYFCASSAETLGFSPDTIYFGEGSWLTVV.

The chain couples TRBV2 to TRBJ1-1; no definite D call. Trimming removed 1 base from V and 0 bases from J, with 12 bases in between. The germline V gene encodes CDR1 SNHLY and CDR2 FYNNEI. The CDR3 sequence is 16 residues long. This chain's CDR3 is CASSEERVDMNTEAFF. The CDR3 DNA reads TGTGCCAGCAGTGAAGAGAGAGTAGACATGAACACTGAAGCTTTCTTT.

This clone was picked up one time. The chain joins TRBV7-2 to TRBJ2-3; TRBD2 aligns across 7 bases. The V segment lost 7 bases and the J segment 7 bases; nucleotides outside the gene matches: 8. Germline V gene data show CDR1 as SGHTA and CDR2 as FQGNSA. The CDR3 extends over 13 amino acids. The CDR3 nucleotides read TGTGCCAGCACCCCGGTAGCGGGTTATACGCAGTATTTT. Its translation: CASTPVAGYTQYF.

This chain joins TRBV12-5 and TRBJ2-3; D is perhaps TRBD2 (6 bases). The ends were cut back, 5 bases at V and 5 bases at J, with 8 bases in the middle. The CDR3 totals 12 residues. The germline CDR1 and CDR2 sequences are LGHNT and FRNRAP. The CDR3 sequence: CASGLGGDTQYF. CDR3 coding DNA: TGTGCTAGTGGTCTGGGAGGAGATACGCAGTATTTT.

The table lists this clone with a count of one. The chain employs TRBV13 and TRBJ2-5; 8 nucleotides align to TRBD2. Germline V lookup: CDR1 PRHDT, CDR2 FYEKMQ (reference sequence). The CDR3 has 17 residues. V gave up 4 bases and J gave up 2 bases; unmatched junction bases: 12. The CDR3 is CASSSPVTSGRQETQYF. The CDR3 DNA reads TGTGCCAGCAGCTCGCCCGTTACTAGCGGCAGACAAGAGACCCAGTACTTC.

The chain links TRBV5-4 to TRBJ2-3; D not resolved. There are 15 residues in the CDR3. The ends were cut back, 0 bases at V and 0 bases at J, with 8 bases in the middle. Germline CDR1 reads SGHNT; CDR2 reads YYREEE (reference sequence). CDR3 sequence: CASSLAGSSTDTQYF. DNA for the CDR3: TGTGCCAGCAGCTTGGCCGGGTCTAGCACAGATACGCAGTATTTT.

This CDR3 reads CASGDRKGNTGELFF. In nucleotides, the CDR3 is TGTGCCAGCGGGGATCGTAAGGGGAACACCGGGGAGCTGTTTTTT. The rearrangement uses TRBV6-1 and TRBJ2-2; D is unresolved. The CDR3 sequence is 15 residues long. V shed 8 bases and J shed 1 base, with 14 bases lying between them. Germline V CDR1 and CDR2: MNHNS, SASEGT.

This rearrangement joins TRBV28 to TRBJ1-1; D gene ambiguous. The CDR3 length is 16 residues. Germline CDR1 is MDHEN and CDR2 is SYDVKM. V lost 3 bases and J 5 bases, leaving 19 bases between the germline ends. The CDR3 sequence: CASSLAGTRLWTEAFF. CDR3 nucleotides: TGTGCCAGCAGTTTGGCAGGAACTCGGCTCTGGACTGAAGCTTTCTTT.

This clone has more than one count but fewer than ten. The CDR3 loop reads CASSYSGDGANYGYTF. The CDR3, as DNA: TGTGCCAGCAGTTACTCAGGGGACGGAGCTAACTATGGCTACACCTTC. The chain recombines TRBV6-5 with TRBJ1-2, with D perhaps matching TRBD1 (5 bases). CDR3 length: 16 amino acids. The germline V gene has CDR1 MNHEY and CDR2 SVGAGI. The ends were cut back, 0 bases at V and 0 bases at J, with 11 bases in the middle.

The chain recombines TRBV10-3 with TRBJ2-7; tentatively, D is TRBD2 (6 bases). Germline CDR1 ENHRY, CDR2 SYGVKD. The CDR3 contains 15 residues. Trimming removed 0 bases from V and 0 bases from J, with 9 bases in between. The CDR3 protein is CAISESSGSSYEQYF. The DNA for the CDR3 is TGTGCCATCAGTGAGTCTAGCGGTAGCTCCTACGAGCAGTACTTC.

The genes are TRBV9 and TRBJ1-5, with TRBD1 matching over 7 bases. V shed 2 bases, J shed 5 bases, and the junction held 1 base outside the gene matches. This CDR3 region has 13 residues. Germline V CDR1 and CDR2: SGDLS, YYNGEE. CDR3 nucleotide sequence: TGTGCCAGCAGCGTTGACAGGGATCAGCCCCAGCATTTT. It specifies CASSVDRDQPQHF.

The genes are TRBV29-1 and TRBJ1-1; TRBD1 aligns across 7 bases. Germline CDR1 is SQVTM and CDR2 is ANQGSEA. V gave up 7 bases and J gave up 4 bases; unmatched junction bases: 9. The CDR3 consists of 13 residues. The CDR3 here is CSAHYRGGTEAFF. CDR3 sequence (DNA): TGCAGCGCCCACTACAGGGGCGGCACTGAAGCTTTCTTT. Looking up the rest from reference TRBV29-1 and TRBJ1-1 gives the full variable domain: SAVISQKPSRDICQRGTSLTIQCQVDSQVTMMFWYRQQPGQSLTLIATANQGSEATYESGFVIDKFPISRPNLTFSTLTVSNMSPEDSSIYLCSAHYRGGTEAFFGQGTRLTVV.

V gene TRBV5-1 combines with J gene TRBJ1-6; weak D call: TRBD1 (5 bases). CDR3 length equals 14 residues. The V gene lost 4 bases and the J gene lost 3 bases, with 8 bases spanning the gap. Germline CDR1 is SGHRS and CDR2 is YFSETQ. Here the CDR3 DNA reads TGCGCCAGCAGCCGACAGCTCTATAATTCACCCCTCCACTTT. Protein: CASSRQLYNSPLHF.

This chain uses TRBV5-4 with TRBJ2-2; D gene ambiguous. V was cut by 4 bases and J by 0 bases, with 7 bases left in between. The CDR3 is 14 amino acids. CDR1 is SGHNT and CDR2 is YYREEE in the germline V gene (reference sequence). CDR3 nucleotides: TGTGCCAGCAGCACATCTACGAACACCGGGGAGCTGTTTTTT. Protein product: CASSTSTNTGELFF.